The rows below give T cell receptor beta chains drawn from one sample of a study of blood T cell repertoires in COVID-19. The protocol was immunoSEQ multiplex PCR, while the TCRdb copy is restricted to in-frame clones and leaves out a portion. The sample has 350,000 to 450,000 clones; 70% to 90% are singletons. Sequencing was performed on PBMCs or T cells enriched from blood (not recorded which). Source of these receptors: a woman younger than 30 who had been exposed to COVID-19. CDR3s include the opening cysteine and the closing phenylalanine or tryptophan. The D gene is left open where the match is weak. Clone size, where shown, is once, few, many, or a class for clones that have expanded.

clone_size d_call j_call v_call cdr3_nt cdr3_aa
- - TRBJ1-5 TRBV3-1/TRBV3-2 TGTGCCAGCAATTCAGGCGGGGGGCCCCAGCATTTT CASNSGGGPQHF
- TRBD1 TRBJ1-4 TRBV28 TGTGCCAGCAGCCGCCGGCAGGGGGGTAATGAAAAACTGTTTTTT CASSRRQGGNEKLFF
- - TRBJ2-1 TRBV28 TGTGCCAGCAGTTTTGCGCTGAGCTCCTACAATGAGCAGTTCTTC CASSFALSSYNEQFF
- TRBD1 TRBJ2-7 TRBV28 TGTGCCAGCGGTCGGCCGGGACAGGGGTTTTACGAGCAGTACTTC CASGRPGQGFYEQYF
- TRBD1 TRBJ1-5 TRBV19 TGTGCCAGTAGTACGGGGACAGGCAGCAATCAGCCCCAGCATTTT CASSTGTGSNQPQHF
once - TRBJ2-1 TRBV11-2 TGTGCCAGCAGCCCGGGCTACAATGAGCAGTTCTTC CASSPGYNEQFF
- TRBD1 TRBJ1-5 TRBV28 TGTGCCAGCAGATTTCTATCCGGGACAGGGTGGAATCAGCCCCAGCATTTT CASRFLSGTGWNQPQHF
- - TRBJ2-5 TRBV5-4 TGTGCCAGCAGCTTGGGCTGGGCAGAGACCCAGTACTTC CASSLGWAETQYF
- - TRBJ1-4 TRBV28 TGTGCCAGCAGAACGAACAGTGCAACTAATGAAAAACTGTTTTTT CASRTNSATNEKLFF
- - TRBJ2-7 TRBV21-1 TGTGCCAGCAGCAAAGAAGATGATAGCGGGAGATACGAGCAGTACTTC CASSKEDDSGRYEQYF
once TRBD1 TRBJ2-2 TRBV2 TGTGCCAGCCAGGGGGCATCGAACACCGGGGAGCTGTTTTTT CASQGASNTGELFF
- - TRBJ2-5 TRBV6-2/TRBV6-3 TGTGCCAGCAGTCTCGGAGAGACCCAGTACTTC CASSLGETQYF